The rows below give T cell receptor beta chains drawn from one sample of a study of beta chain features in type 1 diabetes. Sequencing used immunoSEQ multiplex PCR; TCRdb keeps in-frame clones, though not all of them. The repertoire holds about 150,000 clones, with about 8.1% as singletons. The sample comprised central memory CD4+ T cells from blood. These receptors came from a man younger than 30 in good health. Each CDR3 is given with its conserved first and last residue. D genes are given only for firm matches. Rows may omit the clone size; those that give it use once, few, many or a size class.

D gene	V gene	J gene	clone size	CDR3 DNA	CDR3 protein
.	TRBV5-1	TRBJ2-7	few	TGCGCCAGCAATTCCCCAGGCTACGAGCAGTACTTC	CASNSPGYEQYF
.	TRBV7-9	TRBJ1-1	.	TGTGCCAGCAGCTTAGCTAGGGAGAGTGAAGCTTTCTTT	CASSLARESEAFF
TRBD1	TRBV28	TRBJ1-2	.	TGTGCCAGCAGTCGTCCGGGACAGGGGGACTATGGCTACACCTTC	CASSRPGQGDYGYTF
.	TRBV20-1	TRBJ2-5	.	TGCAGTGCTAGAGACCTTAGGACCCAGTACTTC	CSARDLRTQYF
TRBD1	TRBV7-2	TRBJ1-1	.	TGTGCCAGCAGCTGCAGAGACAGGGGGAAAGACACTGAAGCTTTCTTT	CASSCRDRGKDTEAFF
TRBD1	TRBV5-5	TRBJ2-2	few	TGTGCCAGCAGCTTAAGACAGGGGGTAACCGGGGAGCTGTTTTTT	CASSLRQGVTGELFF
TRBD2	TRBV5-8	TRBJ2-7	.	TGTGCCAGCAGCTTGTACCTAGCGGGGCCCTACGAGCAGTACTTC	CASSLYLAGPYEQYF
TRBD2	TRBV19	TRBJ2-2	few	TGTGCCAGTAGCGGGGGGGCCTCGTTCGCCGGGGAGCTGTTTTTT	CASSGGASFAGELFF
.	TRBV7-3	TRBJ1-5	.	TGTGCCAGCAGCTTAATGCCGGGTCAGCCCCAGCATTTT	CASSLMPGQPQHF
TRBD1	TRBV18	TRBJ2-7	.	TGTGCCAGCTCACTTTACGGGACAGGGGGCCAGAACGAGCAGTACTTC	CASSLYGTGGQNEQYF
TRBD1	TRBV10-3	TRBJ2-1	once	TGTGCCGCGCGGGGGGAGGACAGGGGGTTCGATGAGCAGTTCTTC	CAARGEDRGFDEQFF
.	TRBV7-2	TRBJ2-1	.	TGTGCCAGCAGCTTAATGCAGGGTCATTACAATGAGCAGTTCTTC	CASSLMQGHYNEQFF
.	TRBV7-9	TRBJ1-1	.	TGTGCCAGCGCCCGTCGTGCCGGTGAAGCTTTCTTT	CASARRAGEAFF
.	TRBV6-4	TRBJ2-2	.	TGTGCCAGCAGTTGGACAGTAAACACCGGGGAGCTGTTTTTT	CASSWTVNTGELFF
.	TRBV7-2	TRBJ2-6	.	TGTGCCAGCAGCTCTCTGGGGGCCAACGTCCTGACTTTC	CASSSLGANVLTF
TRBD1	TRBV27	TRBJ2-3	few	TGTGCCAGCACCTCCAGACAGGGGGCCTCTCTAGATACGCAGTATTTT	CASTSRQGASLDTQYF
TRBD1	TRBV6-1	TRBJ2-7	.	TGTGCCAGCAGTGAGCCGGGACAGGGGATGGGCGAGCAGTACTTC	CASSEPGQGMGEQYF
.	TRBV7-9	TRBJ2-5	once	TGTGCCAGCAGCTTCGCAGGGGAGGAGACCCAGTACTTC	CASSFAGEETQYF
TRBD2	TRBV7-3	TRBJ2-3	few	TGTGCCAGCAGCTCTAGCGGGGGGCACGGAGATACGCAGTATTTT	CASSSSGGHGDTQYF
TRBD1	TRBV5-1	TRBJ1-2	.	TGCGCCAGCAGCTTTGGACAGGAGCCGAACTATGGCTACACCTTC	CASSFGQEPNYGYTF
.	TRBV7-8	TRBJ1-2	few	TGTGCCAGCAGCTTAGCCTACAGGGACTATGGCTACACCTTC	CASSLAYRDYGYTF
.	TRBV7-2	TRBJ2-5	.	TGTGCCAGCAGCTTATTTGTAGAAGAGACCCAGTACTTC	CASSLFVEETQYF
.	TRBV7-3	TRBJ2-2	few	TGTGCCAGCAGCTTTCAAAGTGGGCCGGGGGAGCTGTTTTTT	CASSFQSGPGELFF
.	TRBV27	TRBJ1-3	.	TGTGCCAGCAGCCCTCAGGGGACGGGAAACACCATATATTTT	CASSPQGTGNTIYF
TRBD2	TRBV29-1	TRBJ2-5	many	TGCAGCGTTGAAGCTAGCGGGCGCCAAGAGACCCAGTACTTC	CSVEASGRQETQYF
.	TRBV18	TRBJ2-3	many	TGTGCCAGCTCACCCGGCCTAGCTACAGATACGCAGTATTTT	CASSPGLATDTQYF
TRBD1	TRBV18	TRBJ1-5	many	TGTGCCAGCTCACCGCAGGGACAGAGCAATCAGCCCCAGCATTTT	CASSPQGQSNQPQHF
TRBD1	TRBV28	TRBJ1-1	few	TGTGCCAGCAGTCGCCCAGCATTGCCAGCCGGGACAGGGAAGGGCACTGAAGCTTTCTTT	CASSRPALPAGTGKGTEAFF
TRBD1	TRBV7-9	TRBJ2-2	.	TGTGCCAGCAGCAATGGACAGGGCCGCTACACCGGGGAGCTGTTTTTT	CASSNGQGRYTGELFF
TRBD2	TRBV7-2	TRBJ2-7	few	TGTGCCAGCAGCTTTCAACTAGCGGGGGGGGGTGAGCAGTACTTC	CASSFQLAGGGEQYF
TRBD1	TRBV6-6	TRBJ1-1	.	TGTGCCGGGACCCGGGACAGGGACACTGAAGCTTTCTTT	CAGTRDRDTEAFF
.	TRBV20-1	TRBJ2-1	many	TGCAGTGCTAGACCAGTCAATGAGCAGTTCTTC	CSARPVNEQFF
.	TRBV4-2	TRBJ2-5	few	TGTGCCAGCAGCCAAGGTTCTAGCGACAGTCCGTACTTC	CASSQGSSDSPYF
.	TRBV10-3	TRBJ2-7	.	TGTGCCATCAGTGAATCGGCTCTCTCGGGTGAGCAGTACTTC	CAISESALSGEQYF
.	TRBV15	TRBJ1-2	.	TGTGCCACCAGCAGAGATCAGCAGGGCGTTAGTGGCTACACCTTC	CATSRDQQGVSGYTF
.	TRBV7-9	TRBJ1-2	many	TGTGCCAGCGCTCCGAGGGCAGACTATGGCTACACCTTC	CASAPRADYGYTF
TRBD1	TRBV23-1	TRBJ2-1	many	TGCGCCAGCAGTCTTCCGACAGGGGACAATGAGCAGTTCTTC	CASSLPTGDNEQFF
TRBD2	TRBV7-2	TRBJ2-1	few	TGTGCCAGCAGCTCCGGACTAGCGGGGGATGAGCAGTTCTTC	CASSSGLAGDEQFF
.	TRBV30	TRBJ2-4	many	TGTGCCTTGCGACAGGTGGCCAAAAACATTCAGTACTTC	CALRQVAKNIQYF
TRBD1	TRBV19	TRBJ1-1	many	TGTGCCAGTATGGGAACAGGGGCTACTGAAGCTTTCTTT	CASMGTGATEAFF
.	TRBV7-2	TRBJ2-1	.	TGTGCCAGCAGCTTAGTCGGCGGATACAATGAGCAGTTCTTC	CASSLVGGYNEQFF
TRBD1	TRBV19	TRBJ1-1	many	TGTGCCAGTAGTTTACGACAGGGGAGGAACACTGAAGCTTTCTTT	CASSLRQGRNTEAFF
.	TRBV7-2	TRBJ2-2	few	TGTGCCAGCAGCTTAATATCGGCCGGGGAGCTGTTTTTT	CASSLISAGELFF
TRBD1	TRBV11-3	TRBJ2-3	.	TGTGCCAGCAGCTCCCACAGGGGTCCGCAGTATTTT	CASSSHRGPQYF
.	TRBV30	TRBJ1-5	.	TGTGCCTGGAGCACACTAAATCAGCCCCAGCATTTT	CAWSTLNQPQHF
TRBD1	TRBV11-2	TRBJ2-1	.	TGTGCCAGCAGCCAAGGGACAGGGTGGGATGAGCAGTTCTTC	CASSQGTGWDEQFF
TRBD2	TRBV10-3	TRBJ2-1	.	TGTGCCATCAGTGACCCTAGCGGGAGGCCCAGCTCCTACAATGAGCAGTTCTTC	CAISDPSGRPSSYNEQFF
.	TRBV6-1	TRBJ2-2	.	TGTGCCAGCAAGGGGTCTAACACCGGGGAGCTGTTTTTT	CASKGSNTGELFF
TRBD1	TRBV27	TRBJ1-5	.	TGTGCCAGCAGTTTATTCGGAGGGGGCTTTTCCAATCAGCCCCAGCATTTT	CASSLFGGGFSNQPQHF
TRBD1	TRBV4-2	TRBJ2-2	few	TGTGCCAGCAGCTTGGGACAGGAACGCACCAGGGAGCTGTTTTTT	CASSLGQERTRELFF
TRBD1	TRBV5-6	TRBJ2-1	few	TGTGCCAGCAGCTGGACAGGGACCTCCTACAATGAGCAGTTCTTC	CASSWTGTSYNEQFF
TRBD2	TRBV9	TRBJ2-7	.	TGTGCCAGCAGCCCCCGAATAGCGGGAGGCATGGACGAGCAGTACTTC	CASSPRIAGGMDEQYF
.	TRBV7-2	TRBJ2-3	few	TGTGCCAGCAGCTTAGACGGAACGAGGGCAGATACGCAGTATTTT	CASSLDGTRADTQYF